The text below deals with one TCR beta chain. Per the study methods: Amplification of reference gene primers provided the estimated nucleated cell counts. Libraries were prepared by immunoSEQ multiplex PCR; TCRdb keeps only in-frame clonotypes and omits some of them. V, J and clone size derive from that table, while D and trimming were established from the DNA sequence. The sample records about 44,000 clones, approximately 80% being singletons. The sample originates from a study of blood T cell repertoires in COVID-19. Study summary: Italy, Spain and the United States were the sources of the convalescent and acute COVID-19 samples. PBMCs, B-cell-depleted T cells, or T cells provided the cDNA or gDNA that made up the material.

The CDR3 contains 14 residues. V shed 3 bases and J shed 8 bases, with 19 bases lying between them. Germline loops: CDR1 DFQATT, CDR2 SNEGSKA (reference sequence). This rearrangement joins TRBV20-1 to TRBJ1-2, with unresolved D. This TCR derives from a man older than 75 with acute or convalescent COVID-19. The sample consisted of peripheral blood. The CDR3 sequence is CSASNSGLNRGYTF. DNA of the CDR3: TGCAGTGCTAGTAACTCAGGATTAAACAGAGGCTACACCTTC.